This TCR beta chain came from a study of blood T cell repertoires in COVID-19. Only in-frame clones appear in the TCRdb table, and some are missing; sequencing was by immunoSEQ multiplex PCR. The repertoire has hundreds of thousands of clones, about 91% of them found once; the top ten carry approximately 6%. There are 12 residues in the CDR3. CDR1 and CDR2 from the germline V gene are SGHVS and FNYEAQ. With 2 bases removed from V and 9 bases from J, the gap between germline ends came to 8 bases. V and J are TRBV7-6 and TRBJ2-1; D is possibly TRBD2 (5 bases). The source of this sequence is a woman aged 25 to 39 with COVID-19, enrolled during active disease. The sample taken for sequencing was peripheral blood. As DNA, the CDR3 is TGTGCCAGCAGCTTACGGGCGGGTGAGCAGTTCTTC. Translated, it gives CASSLRAGEQFF.